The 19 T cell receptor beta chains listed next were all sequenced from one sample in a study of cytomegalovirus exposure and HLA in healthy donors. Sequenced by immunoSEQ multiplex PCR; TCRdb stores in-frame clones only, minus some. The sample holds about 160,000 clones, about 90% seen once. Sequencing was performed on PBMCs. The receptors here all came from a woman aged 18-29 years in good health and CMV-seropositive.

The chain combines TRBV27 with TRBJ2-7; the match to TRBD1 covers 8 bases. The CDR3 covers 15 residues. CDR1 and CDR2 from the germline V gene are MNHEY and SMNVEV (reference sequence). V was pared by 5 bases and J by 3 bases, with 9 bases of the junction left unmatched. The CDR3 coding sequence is TGTGCCAGCAGTGGGCTGGGGACAGGAAACTACGAGCAGTACTTC. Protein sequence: CASSGLGTGNYEQYF.

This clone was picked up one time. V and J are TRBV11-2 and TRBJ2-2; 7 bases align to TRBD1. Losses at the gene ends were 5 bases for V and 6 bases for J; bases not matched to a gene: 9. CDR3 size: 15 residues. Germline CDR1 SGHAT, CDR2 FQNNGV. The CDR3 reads CASSALQGWAGELFF. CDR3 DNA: TGTGCCAGCAGCGCGTTACAGGGGTGGGCCGGGGAGCTGTTTTTT.

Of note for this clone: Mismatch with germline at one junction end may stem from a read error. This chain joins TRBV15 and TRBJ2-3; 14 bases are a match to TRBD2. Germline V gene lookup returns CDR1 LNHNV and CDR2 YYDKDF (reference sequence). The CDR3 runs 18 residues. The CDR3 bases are TGTGCCACAAGCAGAGCCGTGACTAGCGGGGGGGCCGAAGATACGCAGTATTTT. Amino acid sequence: CATSRAVTSGGAEDTQYF.

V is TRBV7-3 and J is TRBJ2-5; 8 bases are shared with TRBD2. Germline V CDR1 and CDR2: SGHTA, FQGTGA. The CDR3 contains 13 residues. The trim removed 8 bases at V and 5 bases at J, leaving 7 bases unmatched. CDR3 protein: CASVSGSRETQYF. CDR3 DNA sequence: TGTGCCAGCGTGAGCGGGAGCAGGGAGACCCAGTACTTC.

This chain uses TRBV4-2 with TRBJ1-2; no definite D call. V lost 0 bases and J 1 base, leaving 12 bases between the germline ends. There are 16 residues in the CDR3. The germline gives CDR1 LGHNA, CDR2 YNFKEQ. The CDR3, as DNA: TGTGCCAGCAGCCAAGATGCCACCACTTTTAACTATGGCTACACCTTC. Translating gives CASSQDATTFNYGYTF.

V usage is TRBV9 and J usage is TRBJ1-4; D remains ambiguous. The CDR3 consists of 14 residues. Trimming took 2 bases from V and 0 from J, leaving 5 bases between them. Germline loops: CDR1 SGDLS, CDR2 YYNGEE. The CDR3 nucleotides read TGTGCCAGCAGCGTCGGGACAACTAATGAAAAACTGTTTTTT. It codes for CASSVGTTNEKLFF.

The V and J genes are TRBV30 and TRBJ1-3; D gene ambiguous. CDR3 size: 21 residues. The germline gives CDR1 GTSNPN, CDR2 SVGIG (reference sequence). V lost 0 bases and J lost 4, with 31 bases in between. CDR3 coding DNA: TGTGCCTGGAGTGTATGGACCGGGATAAAGGAGGGCTTTTACTACGGAAACACCATATATTTT. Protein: CAWSVWTGIKEGFYYGNTIYF. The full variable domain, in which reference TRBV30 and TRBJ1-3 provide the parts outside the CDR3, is SQTIHQWPATLVQPVGSPLSLECTVEGTSNPNLYWYRQAAGRGLQLLFYSVGIGQISSEVPQNLSASRPQDRQFILSSKKLLLSDSGFYLCAWSVWTGIKEGFYYGNTIYFGEGSWLTVV.

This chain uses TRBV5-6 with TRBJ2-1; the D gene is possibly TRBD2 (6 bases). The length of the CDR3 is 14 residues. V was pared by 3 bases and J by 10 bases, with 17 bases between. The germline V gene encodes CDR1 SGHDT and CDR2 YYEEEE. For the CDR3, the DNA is TGTGCCAGCAGCTCGGACTCAAGAGGAGGGGAGCAGTTCTTC. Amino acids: CASSSDSRGGEQFF.

Here the CDR3 DNA reads TGTGCCAGCAGTAACCTGGGAGACTATGGCTACACCTTC. Amino acid sequence: CASSNLGDYGYTF. The rearrangement links TRBV27 to TRBJ1-2; D remains ambiguous. The ends were cut back, 5 bases at V and 3 bases at J, with 10 bases in the middle. The CDR3 loop spans 13 amino acids. The germline V gene has CDR1 MNHEY and CDR2 SMNVEV (reference sequence).

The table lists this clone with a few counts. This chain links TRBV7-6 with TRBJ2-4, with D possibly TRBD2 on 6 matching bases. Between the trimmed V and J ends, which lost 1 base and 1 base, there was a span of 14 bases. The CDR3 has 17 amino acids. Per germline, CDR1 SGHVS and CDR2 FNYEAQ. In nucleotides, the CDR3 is TGTGCCAGCAGCTTAGAGGCGGGGCGCGTGGCCAAAAACATTCAGTACTTC. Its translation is CASSLEAGRVAKNIQYF.

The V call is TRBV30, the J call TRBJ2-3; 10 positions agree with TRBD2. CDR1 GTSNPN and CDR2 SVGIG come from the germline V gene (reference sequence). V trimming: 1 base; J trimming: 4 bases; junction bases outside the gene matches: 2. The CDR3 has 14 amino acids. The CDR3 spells CAWSGTSGPDTQYF. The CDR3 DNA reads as TGTGCCTGGAGTGGGACTAGCGGCCCAGATACGCAGTATTTT.

The CDR3 is CASSQGGSDSYEQYF. The CDR3, as DNA: TGTGCCAGCAGCCAGGGGGGGAGTGATTCCTACGAGCAGTACTTC. V is TRBV14 and J is TRBJ2-7; 7 nucleotides agree with TRBD2. Germline CDR1 and CDR2: SGHDN and FVKESK. Trimming cost V 3 bases and J 1 base; bases outside gene matches: 6. The CDR3 spans 15 residues.

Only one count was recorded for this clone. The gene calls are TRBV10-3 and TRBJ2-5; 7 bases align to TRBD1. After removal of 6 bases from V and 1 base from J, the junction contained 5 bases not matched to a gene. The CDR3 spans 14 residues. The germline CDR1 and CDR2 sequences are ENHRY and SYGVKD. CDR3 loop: CAIRPGTAQETQYF. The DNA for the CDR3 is TGTGCCATCAGGCCAGGGACAGCCCAAGAGACCCAGTACTTC.

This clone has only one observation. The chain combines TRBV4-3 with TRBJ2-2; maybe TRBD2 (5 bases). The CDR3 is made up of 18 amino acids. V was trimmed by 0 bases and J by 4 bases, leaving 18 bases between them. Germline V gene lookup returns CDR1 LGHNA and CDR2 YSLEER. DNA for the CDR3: TGCGCCAGCAGCCAAGATTATCGGGGTCTCATGATCACCGGGGAGCTGTTTTTT. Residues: CASSQDYRGLMITGELFF.

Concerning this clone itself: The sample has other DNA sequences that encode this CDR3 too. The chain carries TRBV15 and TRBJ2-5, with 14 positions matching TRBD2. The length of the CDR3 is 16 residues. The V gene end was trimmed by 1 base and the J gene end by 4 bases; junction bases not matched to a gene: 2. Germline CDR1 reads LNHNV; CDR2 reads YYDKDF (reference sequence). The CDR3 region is CATSRAGLAGGETQYF. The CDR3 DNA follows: TGTGCCACCAGCAGAGCCGGACTAGCGGGAGGAGAGACCCAGTACTTC.

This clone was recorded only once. CDR3 sequence reads: CASSRTGEGAFF. The CDR3 DNA follows: TGTGCCAGCAGCCGGACAGGGGAGGGAGCTTTCTTT. The rearrangement links TRBV7-9 to TRBJ1-1, with 9 bases fitting TRBD1. Germline loops: CDR1 SEHNR, CDR2 FQNEAQ (reference sequence). The CDR3 sequence is 12 residues long. With 5 bases clipped from V and 10 bases from J, the junction kept 5 bases outside the gene matches. The full variable domain, completed using reference TRBV7-9 and TRBJ1-1, is DTGVSQNPRHKITKRGQNVTFRCDPISEHNRLYWYRQTLGQGPEFLTYFQNEAQLEKSRLLSDRFSAERPKGSFSTLEIQRTEQGDSAMYLCASSRTGEGAFFGQGTRLTVV.

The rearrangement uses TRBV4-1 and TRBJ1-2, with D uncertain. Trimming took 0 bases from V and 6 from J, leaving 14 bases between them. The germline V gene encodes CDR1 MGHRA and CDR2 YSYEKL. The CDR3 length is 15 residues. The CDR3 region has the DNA TGCGCCAGCAGCCAAGATAACAGACGATTTGATGGCTACACCTTC. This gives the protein CASSQDNRRFDGYTF.

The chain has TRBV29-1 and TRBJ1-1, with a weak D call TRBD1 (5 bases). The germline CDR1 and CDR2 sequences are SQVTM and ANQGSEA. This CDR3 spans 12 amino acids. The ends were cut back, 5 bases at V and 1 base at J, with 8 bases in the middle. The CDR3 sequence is CSVPQENTEAFF. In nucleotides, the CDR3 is TGCAGCGTTCCACAGGAGAACACTGAAGCTTTCTTT.

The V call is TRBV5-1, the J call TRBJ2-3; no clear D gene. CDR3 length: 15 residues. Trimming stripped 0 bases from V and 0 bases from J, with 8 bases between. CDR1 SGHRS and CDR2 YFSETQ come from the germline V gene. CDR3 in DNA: TGCGCCAGCAGCTTGGTACCCGCGAGCACAGATACGCAGTATTTT. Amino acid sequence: CASSLVPASTDTQYF. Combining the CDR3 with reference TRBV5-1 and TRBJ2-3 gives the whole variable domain KAGVTQTPRYLIKTRGQQVTLSCSPISGHRSVSWYQQTPGQGLQFLFEYFSETQRNKGNFPGRFSGRQFSNSRSEMNVSTLELGDSALYLCASSLVPASTDTQYFGPGTRLTVL.